These T cell receptor beta chains were read from a single sample in a study of beta chain features in type 1 diabetes. TCRdb's table, derived via immunoSEQ multiplex PCR, lists solely in-frame clones and lacks some. The sample has under 300,000 clones, roughly 14% seen once. The specimen was naive CD4+ T cells from blood. Every receptor here comes from a man aged 25 to 40 with type 1 diabetes. The CDR3 runs from the conserved cysteine through the conserved F or W. The D gene is left open where the match is weak. Some rows have no size entry. The others give once, few or many, or a class for an expanded clone.

j_gene: TRBJ1-4; d_gene: .; abundance: few; v_gene: TRBV7-9; CDR3nt: TGTGCCAGCAGCTTAGTCCTCCAGGGCAGTGAAAAACTGTTTTTT; CDR3aa: CASSLVLQGSEKLFF
j_gene: TRBJ2-3; d_gene: .; abundance: few; v_gene: TRBV5-4; CDR3nt: TGTGCCAGCAGCTTAGGGGGGGCAGATACGCAGTATTTT; CDR3aa: CASSLGGADTQYF
j_gene: TRBJ1-2; d_gene: .; abundance: few; v_gene: TRBV5-1; CDR3nt: TGCGCCAGCAGCTTAGCAGGGCGGACTGGCTACACCTTC; CDR3aa: CASSLAGRTGYTF
j_gene: TRBJ2-1; d_gene: TRBD1; abundance: .; v_gene: TRBV29-1; CDR3nt: TGCAGCGTTGAAGCCCGTGGACAGGGAGCGTACAATGAGCAGTTCTTC; CDR3aa: CSVEARGQGAYNEQFF
j_gene: TRBJ1-1; d_gene: .; abundance: .; v_gene: TRBV7-9; CDR3nt: TGTGCCAGCAGCTTACGAACTATTAACACTGAAGCTTTCTTT; CDR3aa: CASSLRTINTEAFF
j_gene: TRBJ2-5; d_gene: .; abundance: .; v_gene: TRBV6-5; CDR3nt: TGTGCCAGCAGAACAGGGTCAGGAGAGACCCAGTACTTC; CDR3aa: CASRTGSGETQYF
j_gene: TRBJ2-3; d_gene: .; abundance: few; v_gene: TRBV11-3; CDR3nt: TGTGCCAGCAGCTTAGCCCCCTCCGATACGCAGTATTTT; CDR3aa: CASSLAPSDTQYF
j_gene: TRBJ2-1; d_gene: .; abundance: few; v_gene: TRBV7-9; CDR3nt: TGTGCCAGCAGCTTCAGGAATGAGCAGTTCTTC; CDR3aa: CASSFRNEQFF
j_gene: TRBJ2-7; d_gene: TRBD1; abundance: .; v_gene: TRBV6-1; CDR3nt: TGTGCCAGTGAAAGGACAGGGGCGTCCTACGAGCAGTACTTC; CDR3aa: CASERTGASYEQYF
j_gene: TRBJ2-5; d_gene: .; abundance: .; v_gene: TRBV6-5; CDR3nt: TGTGCCAGCAGTCCGCTAGGGGCCCAACAAGAGACCCAGTACTTC; CDR3aa: CASSPLGAQQETQYF
j_gene: TRBJ2-3; d_gene: TRBD2; abundance: .; v_gene: TRBV7-9; CDR3nt: TGTGCCAGCAGCTTAGAGTGGGCTAGCGGGGAAGATACGCAGTATTTT; CDR3aa: CASSLEWASGEDTQYF
j_gene: TRBJ2-1; d_gene: TRBD2; abundance: .; v_gene: TRBV6-5; CDR3nt: TGTGCCAGCAGGCTAGCGGGGGGTGGTTACAATGAGCAGTTCTTC; CDR3aa: CASRLAGGGYNEQFF
j_gene: TRBJ1-1; d_gene: TRBD1; abundance: few; v_gene: TRBV15; CDR3nt: TGTGCCACCAGCGACTATCGGGACAGGGTTTATGGCACTGAAGCTTTCTTT; CDR3aa: CATSDYRDRVYGTEAFF
j_gene: TRBJ2-2; d_gene: .; abundance: .; v_gene: TRBV5-1; CDR3nt: TGCGCCAGCAGCTTGACGGGATCGAACACCGGGGAGCTGTTTTTT; CDR3aa: CASSLTGSNTGELFF
j_gene: TRBJ2-2; d_gene: TRBD1; abundance: .; v_gene: TRBV14; CDR3nt: TGTGCCAGCAGCCGGTGGACAGGGGCCGGGGAGCTGTTTTTT; CDR3aa: CASSRWTGAGELFF
j_gene: TRBJ1-1; d_gene: TRBD1; abundance: .; v_gene: TRBV19; CDR3nt: TGTGCCAGTAGTATTGGGACAGACACCACAAAAGCTTTCTTT; CDR3aa: CASSIGTDTTKAFF
j_gene: TRBJ2-3; d_gene: TRBD2; abundance: few; v_gene: TRBV6-5; CDR3nt: TGTGCCATCCGGGAGGCAGGTGGGAATACGCAGTATTTT; CDR3aa: CAIREAGGNTQYF
j_gene: TRBJ2-3; d_gene: TRBD1; abundance: .; v_gene: TRBV5-1; CDR3nt: TGCGCCAGCAGCCCAAGGGGACAGAACACAGATACGCAGTATTTT; CDR3aa: CASSPRGQNTDTQYF
j_gene: TRBJ2-7; d_gene: TRBD2; abundance: few; v_gene: TRBV11-2; CDR3nt: TGTGCCAGCAGCTCTCGGACTAGCGGGGGCTACGAGCAGTACTTC; CDR3aa: CASSSRTSGGYEQYF
j_gene: TRBJ2-7; d_gene: .; abundance: .; v_gene: TRBV30; CDR3nt: TGTGCCTGGAACCCGGGACAAGGGCCTTACGAGCAGTACTTC; CDR3aa: CAWNPGQGPYEQYF
j_gene: TRBJ2-2; d_gene: TRBD2; abundance: .; v_gene: TRBV7-2; CDR3nt: TGTGCCAGCAGACAGGGACTAGCGGGACTCACCGGGGAGCTGTTTTTT; CDR3aa: CASRQGLAGLTGELFF
j_gene: TRBJ1-4; d_gene: .; abundance: few; v_gene: TRBV28; CDR3nt: TGTGCCAGCAGTTTTGGCGGGCAGGGGACTAATGAAAAACTGTTTTTT; CDR3aa: CASSFGGQGTNEKLFF
j_gene: TRBJ2-5; d_gene: .; abundance: .; v_gene: TRBV4-1; CDR3nt: TGCGCCAGCAGCCAAGAATCACAGGGTGGACTAGAGACCCAGTACTTC; CDR3aa: CASSQESQGGLETQYF
j_gene: TRBJ2-2; d_gene: .; abundance: few; v_gene: TRBV9; CDR3nt: TGTGCCAGCAGCGTGAGTGTCACCGGGGAGCTGTTTTTT; CDR3aa: CASSVSVTGELFF
j_gene: TRBJ1-5; d_gene: .; abundance: .; v_gene: TRBV7-2; CDR3nt: TGTGCCAGCAGCCCCGGGGACTTAGGTCAGCCCCAGCATTTT; CDR3aa: CASSPGDLGQPQHF